Described below is a single T cell receptor (beta chain) sequence and its context. In the original workflow: Amplification of reference gene primers provided the estimated nucleated cell counts. Clones were read by immunoSEQ multiplex PCR, and TCRdb kept only the in-frame ones, dropping some. V and J calls and clone size are copied from that table; D and trimming were computed from the DNA. The sample holds under 100,000 clones, 75% to 90% seen once. These data come from a study of blood T cell repertoires in COVID-19. Background on the study: Italy, Spain and the United States were the sources of the convalescent and acute COVID-19 samples. T cells, B-cell-depleted T cells, or PBMCs provided the cDNA or gDNA that served as material.

Germline V gene data show CDR1 as SGHRS and CDR2 as YFSETQ. Between the trimmed V and J ends, which lost 0 bases and 3 bases, there was a span of 10 bases. The length of the CDR3 is 15 residues. This receptor was taken from a woman in her 40s with active or convalescent COVID-19. The chain carries TRBV5-1 and TRBJ1-5; a possible D gene is TRBD1 (6 bases). The sequenced sample was peripheral blood. In nucleotides, the CDR3 is TGCGCCAGCAGCTTGGAGGACAGCATCAATCAGCCCCAGCATTTT. This translates into CASSLEDSINQPQHF. The whole variable domain, filled in from reference TRBV5-1 and TRBJ1-5, reads KAGVTQTPRYLIKTRGQQVTLSCSPISGHRSVSWYQQTPGQGLQFLFEYFSETQRNKGNFPGRFSGRQFSNSRSEMNVSTLELGDSALYLCASSLEDSINQPQHFGDGTRLSIL.